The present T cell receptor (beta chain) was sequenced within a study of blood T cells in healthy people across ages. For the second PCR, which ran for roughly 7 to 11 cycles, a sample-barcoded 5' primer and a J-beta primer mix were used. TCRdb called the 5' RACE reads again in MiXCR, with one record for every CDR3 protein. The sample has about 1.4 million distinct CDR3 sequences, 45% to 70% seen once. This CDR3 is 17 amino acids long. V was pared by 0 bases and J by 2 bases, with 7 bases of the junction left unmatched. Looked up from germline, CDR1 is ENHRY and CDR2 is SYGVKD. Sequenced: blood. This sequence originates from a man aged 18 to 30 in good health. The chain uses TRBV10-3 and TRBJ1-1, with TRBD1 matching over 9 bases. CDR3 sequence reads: CAISESGQGRGNTEAFF. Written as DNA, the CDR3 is TGTGCCATCAGTGAGTCGGGACAGGGTCGGGGTAACACTGAAGCTTTCTTT.